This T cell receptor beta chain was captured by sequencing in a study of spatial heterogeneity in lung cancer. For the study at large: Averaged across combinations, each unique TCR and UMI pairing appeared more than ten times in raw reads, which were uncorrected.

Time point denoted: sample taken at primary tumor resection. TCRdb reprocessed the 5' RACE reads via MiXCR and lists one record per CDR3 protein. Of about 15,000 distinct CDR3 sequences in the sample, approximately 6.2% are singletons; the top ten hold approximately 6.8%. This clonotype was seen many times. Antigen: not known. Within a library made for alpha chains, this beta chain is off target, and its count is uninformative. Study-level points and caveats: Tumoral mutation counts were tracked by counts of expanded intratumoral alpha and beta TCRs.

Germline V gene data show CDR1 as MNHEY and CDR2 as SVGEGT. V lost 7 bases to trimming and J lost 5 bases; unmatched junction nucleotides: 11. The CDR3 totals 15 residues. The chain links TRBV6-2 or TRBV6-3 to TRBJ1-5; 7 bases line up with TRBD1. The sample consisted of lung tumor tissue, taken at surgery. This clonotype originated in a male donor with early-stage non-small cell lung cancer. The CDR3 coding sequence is TGTGCCAGCACTGAAAGGAGGGGGCGCGATCAGCCCCAGCATTTT. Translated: CASTERRGRDQPQHF.